The 18 T cell receptor beta chains in this list originate from one sample, sequenced in a study of OX40 agonist ivuxolimab in advanced cancers. Method: immunoSEQ multiplex PCR; TCRdb's copy keeps in-frame clones and lacks some. The data contain about 14,000 clones, about 80% of them seen just once; the ten biggest clones take up around two fifths. The sample consisted of CD4+ or CD8+ T cells sorted from blood, taken in a trial of the OX40 agonist ivuxolimab. The origin of the receptors is an adult with an advanced solid tumor such as melanoma, head and neck, liver or kidney cancer.

This clone has just a few counts. The chain joins TRBV7-9 to TRBJ1-6, with TRBD1 matching 9 bases. The ends lost 4 bases at V and 9 bases at J; junction bases unmatched: 10. This CDR3 has 16 amino acids. Germline CDR1 SEHNR, CDR2 FQNEAQ (reference sequence). CDR3 amino acids: CASSSPAQGAGSPLHF. The CDR3 DNA sequence: TGTGCCAGCAGCTCCCCCGCACAGGGGGCTGGTTCACCCCTCCACTTT.

The V gene is TRBV9, the J gene TRBJ2-7; D is ambiguous. From germline, CDR1 is SGDLS and CDR2 YYNGEE. The CDR3 extends over 12 amino acids. V shed 3 bases and J shed 1 base, with 5 bases lying between them. DNA of the CDR3: TGTGCCAGCAGCGGAGGATCCTACGAGCAGTACTTC. As protein: CASSGGSYEQYF.

The chain employs TRBV4-1 and TRBJ2-1; 10 bases are shared with TRBD2. This CDR3 is built from 16 residues. CDR1 and CDR2 from the germline V gene are MGHRA and YSYEKL. V shed 2 bases and J 8 bases; nucleotides not matched to a gene: 9. Here the CDR3 reads CASSQIAGGIVDEQFF. CDR3 nucleotides: TGCGCCAGCAGCCAAATAGCGGGAGGAATAGTGGATGAGCAGTTCTTC.

This clone was detected a few times. The chain uses TRBV2 and TRBJ1-6; TRBD1 is a possible D gene (5 bases). V gave up 7 bases and J gave up 8 bases, with 9 bases separating them. The CDR3 runs 12 residues. Germline-derived CDR1 and CDR2 are SNHLY and FYNNEI. The CDR3 loop reads CASISGYSPLHF. CDR3 nucleotides: TGTGCCAGCATCTCAGGGTATTCACCCCTCCACTTT.

The CDR3 DNA sequence: TGTGCCAGCACTGGCAGGTCCCCCACCGGGGAGCTGTTTTTT. This sequence encodes CASTGRSPTGELFF. The chain joins TRBV6-5 to TRBJ2-2, with no clear D. V shed 7 bases and J shed 4 bases, with 13 bases lying between them. Germline values: CDR1 MNHEY, CDR2 SVGAGI. This CDR3 contains 14 residues.

This clone occurred a few times. This chain links TRBV12-5 with TRBJ2-1; D might be TRBD1 or TRBD2, each matching 5 bases. The CDR3 is made up of 15 amino acids. The V and J ends lost 5 bases and 0 bases respectively, with 11 bases between them. Germline CDR1 reads LGHNT; CDR2 reads FRNRAP. CDR3 nucleotide sequence: TGTGCTAGTGGTCGGGACGAAAGCTCCTACAATGAGCAGTTCTTC. This encodes CASGRDESSYNEQFF.

CDR3 residues: CASSEAQQYNEQFF. The DNA for the CDR3 is TGTGCCAGCAGTGAAGCCCAACAATACAATGAGCAGTTCTTC. The chain joins TRBV6-1 to TRBJ2-1; no clear D gene. The length of the CDR3 is 14 residues. Trimming cost V 0 bases and J 4 bases, with 7 bases left between them. Germline CDR1 MNHNS, CDR2 SASEGT.

The chain carries TRBV27 and TRBJ1-2, with D possibly TRBD1 on 6 matching bases. V dropped 8 bases and J dropped 0 bases, with 13 bases sitting between them. The CDR3 sequence is 14 residues long. Looked up from germline, CDR1 is MNHEY and CDR2 is SMNVEV (reference sequence). The CDR3 nucleotides read TGTGCCAGCGGGTTAAGGGGGTCTAACTATGGCTACACCTTC. Protein sequence: CASGLRGSNYGYTF.

The V and J genes are TRBV7-9 and TRBJ2-1; D gene ambiguous. In germline, CDR1 is SEHNR, CDR2 FQNEAQ (reference sequence). This CDR3 is 17 amino acids long. V lost 4 bases and J 3 bases, leaving 19 bases between the germline ends. This CDR3 is CASSSTDVGFYYNEQFF. The CDR3 DNA is TGTGCCAGCAGCTCGACTGATGTCGGATTCTACTACAATGAGCAGTTCTTC.

V gene TRBV11-2 combines with J gene TRBJ1-2; 7 nucleotides match TRBD1. In germline, CDR1 is SGHAT, CDR2 FQNNGV. J gave up 2 bases and V 1 base, and 7 bases lay outside the gene matches. The CDR3 is 16 amino acids. DNA of the CDR3: TGTGCCAGCAGCTTAGTCCGGGACAGCCGAAACTATGGCTACACCTTC. Translating gives CASSLVRDSRNYGYTF.

J is TRBJ2-6 and V is TRBV19; D unresolved. The V end was cut by 9 bases, the J end by 0 bases, with 12 bases between. The germline gives CDR1 LNHDA, CDR2 SQIVND (reference sequence). The CDR3 totals 15 residues. CDR3 sequence reads: CASLEAVSGANVLTF. CDR3 sequence (DNA): TGTGCCAGCCTCGAGGCGGTCTCTGGGGCCAACGTCCTGACTTTC. Combining the CDR3 with reference TRBV19 and TRBJ2-6 gives the whole variable domain DGGITQSPKYLFRKEGQNVTLSCEQNLNHDAMYWYRQDPGQGLRLIYYSQIVNDFQKGDIAEGYSVSREKKESFPLTVTSAQKNPTAFYLCASLEAVSGANVLTFGAGSRLTVL.

This clone was counted once. The rearrangement uses TRBV9 and TRBJ2-3, with D possibly TRBD2 on 6 matching bases. CDR1 is SGDLS and CDR2 is YYNGEE in the germline V gene. The CDR3 contains 15 residues. Trimming took off 1 base at V and 3 bases at J, with 12 bases between the two ends. The CDR3 region is CASSVNGGVTDTQYF. The DNA of the CDR3 is TGTGCCAGCAGCGTAAACGGAGGGGTTACAGATACGCAGTATTTT.

This clone was counted only a few times. The chain carries TRBV9 and TRBJ2-5, with 11 bases that match TRBD2. The CDR3 covers 15 residues. The germline CDR1 and CDR2 sequences are SGDLS and YYNGEE. The junction had 5 bases not matched to a gene; V was cut back by 2 bases and J by 5 bases. CDR3 sequence reads: CASSVTSGVGETQYF. DNA of the CDR3: TGTGCCAGCAGCGTGACTAGCGGGGTTGGGGAGACCCAGTACTTC.

The chain links TRBV7-3 to TRBJ2-7, with D possibly TRBD1 on 5 matching bases. Trimming took off 3 bases at V and 5 bases at J, with 11 bases between the two ends. Germline CDR1 reads SGHTA; CDR2 reads FQGTGA. The CDR3 length is 13 residues. The CDR3 DNA reads as TGTGCCAGCAGCTTCCTCCAGGGCCACGAGCAGTACTTC. This encodes CASSFLQGHEQYF.

V and J are TRBV10-3 and TRBJ2-5; 7 bases agree with TRBD1. This CDR3 has 15 amino acids. The V gene's germline CDR1 is ENHRY and CDR2 SYGVKD. J was trimmed by 2 bases and V by 4 bases; bases with no gene match: 7. CDR3 loop: CAISATTGIQETQYF. The CDR3 DNA is TGTGCCATCAGTGCAACGACAGGGATACAAGAGACCCAGTACTTC.

J is TRBJ1-5 and V is TRBV19; a possible D gene is TRBD1 (5 bases). Trimming shortened V by 2 bases and J by 0 bases, and 17 bases separated the two germline ends. This CDR3 spans 18 amino acids. The V gene's germline CDR1 is LNHDA and CDR2 SQIVND (reference sequence). The CDR3 loop is CASSIYGTDSYSNQPQHF. CDR3 DNA: TGTGCCAGTAGTATATACGGGACCGATAGTTATAGCAATCAGCCCCAGCATTTT.

The V gene is TRBV28, the J gene TRBJ1-5, with D possibly matching TRBD1 (6 bases). V lost 6 bases and J 6 bases, leaving 9 bases between the germline ends. Per germline, CDR1 MDHEN and CDR2 SYDVKM. CDR3 length: 12 amino acids. The CDR3 DNA is TGTGCCAGCAGGCAGGGGTCTCAGCCCCAGCATTTT. Protein sequence: CASRQGSQPQHF.

The chain uses TRBV9 and TRBJ2-3; 9 bases fit TRBD2. V shed 4 bases and J 4 bases; nucleotides not matched to a gene: 4. There are 14 residues in the CDR3. The germline V gene encodes CDR1 SGDLS and CDR2 YYNGEE. In DNA, the CDR3 is TGTGCCAGCAGCCTTAGCGGGGGTGCAGATACGCAGTATTTT. Protein: CASSLSGGADTQYF.